These 27 T cell receptor beta chains originate from one sample sequenced in a study of PD-L1 blockade in urothelial cancer. Time point meaning: peripheral blood 6 weeks after treatment start. Profiled with immunoSEQ multiplex PCR; TCRdb holds only in-frame clones, not every one. This table has around 49,000 clones, roughly 91% appearing once. Sequencing used PBMCs, obtained around atezolizumab (anti-PD-L1) treatment. The receptor set was obtained from a man aged 55 to 70 with urothelial cancer.

Remarks on this clone: Germline is not matched at one junction end, which may reflect a read error. The chain uses TRBV7-9 and TRBJ2-1, with a tentative D call TRBD1 (6 bases). This CDR3 region has 12 residues. The germline V gene encodes CDR1 SEHNR and CDR2 FQNEAQ (reference sequence). The CDR3 bases are TGTGCCAGCAGCTTAGAACAGGGATCGGGACTCTTC. This codes for CASSLEQGSGLF.

This clone was observed a few times. The chain is built from TRBV4-2 and TRBJ2-2; the D gene is possibly TRBD1 (5 bases). Germline V gives CDR1 LGHNA, CDR2 YNFKEQ. The CDR3 has 15 residues. The V end lost 4 bases, the J end lost 5 bases, and 14 bases lay between the germline ends. The CDR3 nucleotides are TGTGCCAGCAGCCGAGTGGGGCCCTTGACCGGGGAGCTGTTTTTT. Protein: CASSRVGPLTGELFF.

V is TRBV5-6 and J is TRBJ2-3; D not resolved. The ends were cut back, 0 bases at V and 3 bases at J, with 14 bases in the middle. CDR1 is SGHDT and CDR2 is YYEEEE in the germline V gene. CDR3 length equals 16 residues. This CDR3 reads CASSLAQAILTDTQYF. CDR3 in DNA: TGTGCCAGCAGCTTGGCCCAGGCGATACTGACAGATACGCAGTATTTT.

The rearrangement joins TRBV5-6 to TRBJ2-2, with 9 bases matching TRBD2. CDR3 size: 16 residues. V gave up 2 bases and J gave up 2 bases; unmatched junction bases: 4. Germline V CDR1 and CDR2: SGHDT, YYEEEE. The chain's CDR3 is CASSFPGLANTGELFF. Here the CDR3 DNA reads TGTGCCAGCAGCTTTCCGGGACTAGCTAACACCGGGGAGCTGTTTTTT.

The chain combines TRBV9 with TRBJ1-2; D perhaps matches TRBD1 (5 bases). The germline CDR1 and CDR2 sequences are SGDLS and YYNGEE. The CDR3 is 15 amino acids. Deletions cut 4 bases from V and 4 bases from J, with 17 bases between. CDR3 bases: TGTGCCAGCAGCTCCCGCGGGGGAGTTTCCTATGGCTACACCTTC. This translates into CASSSRGGVSYGYTF. The full variable domain, completed using reference TRBV9 and TRBJ1-2, is DSGVTQTPKHLITATGQRVTLRCSPRSGDLSVYWYQQSLDQGLQFLIQYYNGEERAKGNILERFSAQQFPDLHSELNLSSLELGDSALYFCASSSRGGVSYGYTFGSGTRLTVV.

A few counts support this clone. The rearrangement joins TRBV6-1 to TRBJ2-7; 8 positions agree with TRBD1. CDR3 length: 15 residues. V lost 4 bases, J lost 3 bases, and 8 bases stayed unmatched. Germline V gene sequence: CDR1 MNHNS, CDR2 SASEGT. The CDR3 bases are TGTGCCAGCAGTGGTGACAGGGGACCATTCTACGAGCAGTACTTC. It is translated as CASSGDRGPFYEQYF.

This chain links TRBV5-1 with TRBJ1-6, with D maybe TRBD1 (6 bases). The CDR3 covers 16 residues. The V gene lost 0 bases and the J gene lost 10 bases, with 17 bases spanning the gap. Germline lookup yields CDR1 SGHRS and CDR2 YFSETQ. DNA of the CDR3: TGCGCCAGCAGCTTGGGAGGTTCTGGGGGCTTATCACCCCTCCACTTT. Translated, it gives CASSLGGSGGLSPLHF.

The gene calls are TRBV5-1 and TRBJ1-4, with 8 bases aligning to TRBD1. With V trimmed by 4 bases and J by 7 bases, 6 bases remained unmatched. The germline V gene has CDR1 SGHRS and CDR2 YFSETQ. The CDR3 covers 14 residues. CDR3: CASSPTGVGEKLFF. CDR3 nucleotides: TGCGCCAGCAGCCCGACAGGGGTGGGTGAAAAACTGTTTTTT.

The chain recombines TRBV30 with TRBJ1-1; 8 bases line up with TRBD1. This CDR3 is 15 amino acids long. Germline CDR1 and CDR2: GTSNPN and SVGIG (reference sequence). Trimming removed 2 bases from V and 0 bases from J; junction bases left unmatched: 5. The CDR3 is CAWSLTGVMNTEAFF. The DNA for the CDR3 is TGTGCCTGGAGTCTGACAGGGGTAATGAACACTGAAGCTTTCTTT.

The chain's CDR3 is CASSYPRTSGQETQYF. CDR3 coding DNA: TGTGCCAGCAGTTACCCCCGGACTAGCGGGCAAGAGACCCAGTACTTC. The rearrangement links TRBV6-6 to TRBJ2-5; 11 bases line up with TRBD2. Trimming at V came to 2 bases and at J to 2 bases, leaving 4 bases not matched to a gene. Germline assignment: CDR1 MNHNY and CDR2 SVGAGI (reference sequence). This CDR3 comprises 16 residues.

The chain has TRBV4-3 and TRBJ2-3, with TRBD2 matching 13 bases. The CDR3 length is 16 residues. The V segment lost 4 bases and the J segment 2 bases; nucleotides outside the gene matches: 3. The germline V gene has CDR1 LGHNA and CDR2 YSLEER. The DNA of the CDR3 is TGCGCCAGCAGCCCACTAGCGGGAGGGGACACAGATACGCAGTATTTT. Translating it yields CASSPLAGGDTDTQYF.

The V gene is TRBV2, the J gene TRBJ2-1; unclear D gene. There are 16 residues in the CDR3. Trimming took off 1 base at V and 4 bases at J, with 14 bases between the two ends. Germline V gene data show CDR1 as SNHLY and CDR2 as FYNNEI. As DNA, the CDR3 is TGTGCCAGCAGTGAAGGGCACAGACCCACTTACAATGAGCAGTTCTTC. Translated: CASSEGHRPTYNEQFF.

The CDR3: CSVVTGGVYSNQPQHF. The CDR3 DNA reads TGCAGCGTCGTAACAGGGGGCGTTTATAGCAATCAGCCCCAGCATTTT. The rearrangement links TRBV29-1 to TRBJ1-5; TRBD1 agrees at 9 bases. Germline V lookup: CDR1 SQVTM, CDR2 ANQGSEA. This CDR3 spans 16 amino acids. J lost 0 bases, V lost 6 bases, and 9 bases had no gene match. The variable domain in full, completed from reference TRBV29-1 and TRBJ1-5, reads SAVISQKPSRDICQRGTSLTIQCQVDSQVTMMFWYRQQPGQSLTLIATANQGSEATYESGFVIDKFPISRPNLTFSTLTVSNMSPEDSSIYLCSVVTGGVYSNQPQHFGDGTRLSIL.

The genes are TRBV19 and TRBJ1-2; 9 bases fit TRBD1. Germline V CDR1 and CDR2: LNHDA, SQIVND (reference sequence). The ends lost 6 bases at V and 5 bases at J; junction bases unmatched: 4. The length of the CDR3 is 13 residues. As DNA, the CDR3 is TGTGCCAGTAGGGGGGACAGGGTATATGGCTACACCTTC. This codes for CASRGDRVYGYTF.

This clone came up a few times. The chain recombines TRBV7-2 with TRBJ1-5; D unresolved. CDR3 length: 14 amino acids. The V end was cut by 3 bases, the J end by 7 bases, with 13 bases between. CDR1 and CDR2 from the germline V gene are SGHTA and FQGNSA. The CDR3 coding sequence is TGTGCCAGCAGCTTCTCCTCGGGCGGGCAGCCCCAGCATTTT. Its protein product is CASSFSSGGQPQHF.

The gene calls are TRBV7-9 and TRBJ2-3, with 9 bases identical to TRBD2. V was clipped by 4 bases and J by 2 bases; unmatched bases: 7. The germline V gene has CDR1 SEHNR and CDR2 FQNEAQ (reference sequence). CDR3 size: 16 residues. In DNA, the CDR3 is TGTGCCAGCAGCTGGGGACTAGCCGATATCACAGATACGCAGTATTTT. It is translated as CASSWGLADITDTQYF. The whole variable domain, remainder taken from reference TRBV7-9 and TRBJ2-3, is DTGVSQNPRHKITKRGQNVTFRCDPISEHNRLYWYRQTLGQGPEFLTYFQNEAQLEKSRLLSDRFSAERPKGSFSTLEIQRTEQGDSAMYLCASSWGLADITDTQYFGPGTRLTVL.

The chain uses TRBV11-3 and TRBJ2-1; D is unresolved. Trimming stripped 0 bases from V and 7 bases from J, with 13 bases between. This CDR3 is built from 15 residues. The germline V gene encodes CDR1 SGHNT and CDR2 YENEEA. CDR3 sequence (DNA): TGTGCCAGCAGCTTAGATGAGCGTTATGGGAATGAGCAGTTCTTC. Translated: CASSLDERYGNEQFF. Together with reference TRBV11-3 and TRBJ2-1, the CDR3 gives the full variable domain: EAGVVQSPRYKIIEKKQPVAFWCNPISGHNTLYWYLQNLGQGPELLIRYENEEAVDDSQLPKDRFSAERLKGVDSTLKIQPAELGDSAVYLCASSLDERYGNEQFFGPGTRLTVL.

The rearrangement links TRBV5-1 to TRBJ1-2; D is possibly TRBD1 (5 bases). In germline, CDR1 is SGHRS, CDR2 YFSETQ. The CDR3 extends over 15 amino acids. Trimming left V 0 bases short and J 6 bases short, with 15 bases between. CDR3 sequence: CASSLAPGRGNGYTF. The CDR3 bases are TGCGCCAGCAGCTTGGCACCCGGGAGGGGTAATGGCTACACCTTC.

This chain connects TRBV4-3 to TRBJ2-4, with 7 bases identical to TRBD1. With V trimmed by 0 bases and J by 0 bases, 17 bases remained unmatched. Per germline, CDR1 LGHNA and CDR2 YSLEER. The CDR3 is 21 amino acids. The CDR3 region is CASSQDLPGQLLGRAKNIQYF. The DNA of the CDR3 is TGCGCCAGCAGCCAAGACTTGCCGGGACAGCTGCTTGGACGAGCCAAAAACATTCAGTACTTC.

This chain uses TRBV6-6 with TRBJ1-3; D gene unclear. The CDR3 extends over 12 amino acids. V was trimmed by 9 bases and J by 4 bases, leaving 10 bases between them. Germline CDR1 is MNHNY and CDR2 is SVGAGI (reference sequence). As DNA, the CDR3 is TGTGCCAGTTTCAAGGAGGGAAACACCATATATTTT. Residues: CASFKEGNTIYF.

The chain uses TRBV5-8 and TRBJ1-5, with a weak D call TRBD1 (6 bases). V dropped 0 bases and J dropped 3 bases, with 10 bases sitting between them. This CDR3 region has 15 residues. CDR1 is SGHTS, CDR2 YDEGEE, per germline. The chain's CDR3 is CASSLEGGPNQPQHF. The CDR3 DNA is TGTGCCAGCAGCTTGGAGGGGGGGCCCAATCAGCCCCAGCATTTT.

The chain employs TRBV6-5 and TRBJ2-7; 8 nucleotides agree with TRBD1. With 6 bases clipped from V and 2 bases from J, the junction kept 3 bases outside the gene matches. Germline CDR1 is MNHEY and CDR2 is SVGAGI. The CDR3 length is 13 residues. The CDR3 DNA follows: TGTGCCAGCAGGTCGGACAGGGCCTACGAGCAGTACTTC. It yields the protein CASRSDRAYEQYF.

The chain uses TRBV5-6 and TRBJ2-7; D is perhaps TRBD2 (7 bases). This CDR3 comprises 15 residues. Germline V gives CDR1 SGHDT, CDR2 YYEEEE. V gave up 0 bases and J gave up 4 bases, with 14 bases separating them. The DNA of the CDR3 is TGTGCCAGCAGCTTGGTCTGGGGGGGCCTGTACGAGCAGTACTTC. It encodes CASSLVWGGLYEQYF.

The V gene is TRBV2, the J gene TRBJ2-7; 7 nucleotides agree with TRBD2. The CDR3 covers 12 residues. J lost 6 bases, V lost 4 bases, and 3 bases had no gene match. Germline assignment: CDR1 SNHLY and CDR2 FYNNEI. The CDR3 DNA reads TGTGCCAGCAGTGGGGGGGGATCCGAGCAGTACTTC. It is translated as CASSGGGSEQYF.

This chain links TRBV13 with TRBJ1-1; D might be TRBD1 (5 bases). V was clipped by 5 bases and J by 1 base, with 14 bases between them. CDR3 length equals 15 residues. The germline V gene encodes CDR1 PRHDT and CDR2 FYEKMQ (reference sequence). Written as DNA, the CDR3 is TGTGCCAGCAGCACTCCGGACACCTCGAACACTGAAGCTTTCTTT. It codes for CASSTPDTSNTEAFF.

In its sample, this clone was seen once. The chain has TRBV7-6 and TRBJ2-1, with 7 bases fitting TRBD1. Losses at the gene ends were 3 bases for V and 2 bases for J; bases not matched to a gene: 4. Germline V gene data show CDR1 as SGHVS and CDR2 as FNYEAQ. This CDR3 is built from 15 residues. This chain's CDR3 is CASSLVTGPYNEQFF. CDR3 DNA sequence: TGTGCCAGCAGCTTGGTGACAGGGCCCTACAATGAGCAGTTCTTC.

The V call is TRBV27, the J call TRBJ2-5; 9 nucleotides match TRBD2. Looked up from germline, CDR1 is MNHEY and CDR2 is SMNVEV (reference sequence). There are 17 residues in the CDR3. V trimming: 4 bases; J trimming: 4 bases; junction bases outside the gene matches: 13. Written as DNA, the CDR3 is TGTGCCAGCAGTTCCCCGCTTAGCGGGAGATCAGGAGAGACCCAGTACTTC. Encoded protein: CASSSPLSGRSGETQYF.